The sequence of this T cell receptor beta chain was determined in a study of blood T cell repertoires in COVID-19. Study background: Sites across the United States, Italy and Spain contributed samples from acute and convalescent COVID-19. PBMCs, B-cell-depleted T cells, or T cells provided the cDNA or gDNA that made up the material.

Study processing details: Estimated nucleated cell counts came from reference gene primer amplification. The method was immunoSEQ multiplex PCR; TCRdb's version includes in-frame clones alone and lacks a portion of them. D and trimming were read from the DNA, whereas the V and J calls and clone size are those reported in that table. There are 350,000 to 450,000 clones in the sample; roughly 85% occur only once, and approximately 3.6% lies in the top ten. The sequencing input was peripheral blood. This sequence originates from a young woman with acute or convalescent COVID-19.

In DNA, the CDR3 is TGTGCCAGCTCACCACGGGACACGGGTAATGAAAAACTGTTTTTT. This translates into CASSPRDTGNEKLFF. The chain uses TRBV18 and TRBJ1-4; D perhaps matches TRBD1 (6 bases). The CDR3 is made up of 15 amino acids. Trimming left V 1 base short and J 4 bases short, with 10 bases between. Germline V gene sequence: CDR1 KGHSH, CDR2 LQKENI. The full variable domain, with the rest looked up from reference TRBV18 and TRBJ1-4, is NAGVMQNPRHLVRRRGQEARLRCSPMKGHSHVYWYRQLPEEGLKFMVYLQKENIIDESGMPKERFSAEFPKEGPSILRIQQVVRGDSAAYFCASSPRDTGNEKLFFGSGTQLSVL.